The source of this TCR beta chain is a study of early T cells in non-severe SARS-CoV-2 infection. Study-level information: Chains stayed unpaired after sequencing of bulk RNA from unsorted whole blood. Study-wide results and caveats: VDJdb matching skewed toward anti-spike CD8 responses, missing private and CD4 specificities.

Individual cDNA molecules received unique molecular identifiers. MiXCR, run by TCRdb on the 5' RACE reads, gives a single entry per CDR3 protein. There are over 70,000 distinct CDR3 sequences in the sample; approximately 15% occur only once, and around 7% lies in the top ten. There are a few counts of this clonotype. Its specificity is not known. The CDR3 covers 14 residues. Unmatched junction bases numbered 6, after V lost 8 bases and J lost 2 bases. The sequence came from an adult who was a healthcare worker with PCR-confirmed SARS-CoV-2 infection or an uninfected control (not recorded which). Source material: whole blood. This rearrangement joins TRBV12-3 or TRBV12-4 to TRBJ2-1; 7 bases are shared with TRBD2. CDR3 DNA: TGTGCCAGCGGGTTAGCGGGTACCTACAATGAGCAGTTCTTC. Translation gives CASGLAGTYNEQFF.